This T cell receptor beta chain was captured in a study of OX40 agonist ivuxolimab in advanced cancers. Study information: Ivuxolimab is an agonistic anti-OX40 (CD134) antibody, and patients were treated with it. Overall study findings and caveats: A proportion of nonresponders additionally exhibited low normalized T-cell clonal expansion.

About this clone: Its antigen is not identified.

Generated by immunoSEQ multiplex PCR, the TCRdb table keeps only in-frame clones and is missing some. The sample holds 82,000 or so clones, around 83% seen once. The CDR3 covers 15 residues. The germline V gene has CDR1 SGHTA and CDR2 FQGTGA. V lost 9 bases, J lost 3 bases, and 17 bases lay in between. The TCR comes from an adult with an advanced solid tumor such as melanoma, head and neck, liver or kidney cancer. The V gene is TRBV7-3, the J gene TRBJ2-2; D perhaps matches TRBD1 (7 bases). Sequenced material: CD4+ or CD8+ T cells sorted from blood, taken in a trial of the OX40 agonist ivuxolimab. Here the CDR3 DNA reads TGTGCCAGTTCCCAGGGGGGTGCGGACACCGGGGAGCTGTTTTTT. It is translated as CASSQGGADTGELFF.